One and the same sample provided the 7 T cell receptor beta chains below, sequenced in a study of OX40 agonist ivuxolimab in advanced cancers. The method was immunoSEQ multiplex PCR; TCRdb's version includes in-frame clones alone and lacks a portion of them. The table includes roughly 67,000 clones, 70% to 85% detected once. Specimen: CD4+ or CD8+ T cells sorted from blood, collected in a trial of the OX40 agonist ivuxolimab. The source is an adult with an advanced solid tumor such as melanoma, head and neck, liver or kidney cancer.

The table lists this clone with a few counts. V usage is TRBV15 and J usage is TRBJ1-5; TRBD1 matches at 8 bases. J was trimmed by 2 bases and V by 2 bases; bases with no gene match: 8. The V gene's germline CDR1 is LNHNV and CDR2 YYDKDF (reference sequence). This CDR3 comprises 17 residues. CDR3 DNA: TGTGCCACCAGCAGATACTACGACAGGGGCGGCAATCAGCCCCAGCATTTT. Amino acids: CATSRYYDRGGNQPQHF.

This chain uses TRBV27 with TRBJ2-5; D is uncertain. The V and J ends lost 6 bases and 0 bases respectively, with 5 bases between them. Looked up from germline, CDR1 is MNHEY and CDR2 is SMNVEV (reference sequence). This CDR3 comprises 12 residues. The CDR3 here is CASSPNQETQYF. The CDR3 coding sequence is TGTGCCAGCAGCCCCAACCAAGAGACCCAGTACTTC.

The table lists this clone with a few counts. V is TRBV19 and J is TRBJ1-4; D is unresolved. V was pared by 3 bases and J by 6 bases, with 8 bases between. The CDR3 runs 13 residues. CDR1 LNHDA and CDR2 SQIVND come from the germline V gene (reference sequence). The chain's CDR3 is CASSIGTYEKLFF. The CDR3 bases are TGTGCCAGTAGTATCGGCACGTATGAAAAACTGTTTTTT.

The chain combines TRBV28 with TRBJ1-1; D gene uncertain. V lost 6 bases, J lost 9 bases, and 11 bases lay in between. This CDR3 contains 11 residues. Germline CDR1 MDHEN, CDR2 SYDVKM. CDR3 sequence (DNA): TGTGCCAGCAGCGAACTGGAACAAGCTTTCTTT. Its translation is CASSELEQAFF.

This chain connects TRBV28 to TRBJ2-7, with TRBD1 matching 11 bases. CDR1 is MDHEN, CDR2 SYDVKM, per germline. This CDR3 has 15 amino acids. Germline trimming cut 1 base from V and 3 bases from J; bases unmatched to any gene: 2. In DNA form, the CDR3 reads TGTGCCAGCAGTTTATTCGGGACAGGGGGCTACGAGCAGTACTTC. Residues: CASSLFGTGGYEQYF.

In this sample, this clone turned up a few times. In nucleotides, the CDR3 is TGCGCCAGCAGCTTGACAGCGGGGACTGGAAACACCATATATTTT. It codes for CASSLTAGTGNTIYF. This chain links TRBV5-1 with TRBJ1-3; no clear D. This CDR3 contains 15 residues. Germline V lookup: CDR1 SGHRS, CDR2 YFSETQ. Trimming cost V 1 base and J 2 bases, with 10 bases left between them.

This clone was recorded only once. The rearrangement joins TRBV2 to TRBJ2-7, with a tentative D call TRBD1 (5 bases). This CDR3 has 14 amino acids. Trimming shortened V by 10 bases and J by 0 bases, and 16 bases separated the two germline ends. Germline V CDR1 and CDR2: SNHLY, FYNNEI. CDR3 in amino acids: CATLAGSNSYEQYF. In DNA form, the CDR3 reads TGTGCCACCCTCGCAGGGTCAAACTCCTACGAGCAGTACTTC.